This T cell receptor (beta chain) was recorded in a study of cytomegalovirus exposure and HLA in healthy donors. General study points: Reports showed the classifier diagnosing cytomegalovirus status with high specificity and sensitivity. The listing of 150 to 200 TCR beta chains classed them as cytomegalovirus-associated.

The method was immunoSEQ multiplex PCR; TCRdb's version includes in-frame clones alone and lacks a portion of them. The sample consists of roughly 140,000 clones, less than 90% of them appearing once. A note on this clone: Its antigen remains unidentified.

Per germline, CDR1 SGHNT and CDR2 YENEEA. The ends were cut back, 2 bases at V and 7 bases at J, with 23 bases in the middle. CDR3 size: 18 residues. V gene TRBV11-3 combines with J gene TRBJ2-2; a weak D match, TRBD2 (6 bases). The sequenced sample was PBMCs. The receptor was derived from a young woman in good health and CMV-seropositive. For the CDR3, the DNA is TGTGCCAGCAGCTTAAGGGGACTTGGGGGGAGGATCGACGGGGAGCTGTTTTTT. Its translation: CASSLRGLGGRIDGELFF.